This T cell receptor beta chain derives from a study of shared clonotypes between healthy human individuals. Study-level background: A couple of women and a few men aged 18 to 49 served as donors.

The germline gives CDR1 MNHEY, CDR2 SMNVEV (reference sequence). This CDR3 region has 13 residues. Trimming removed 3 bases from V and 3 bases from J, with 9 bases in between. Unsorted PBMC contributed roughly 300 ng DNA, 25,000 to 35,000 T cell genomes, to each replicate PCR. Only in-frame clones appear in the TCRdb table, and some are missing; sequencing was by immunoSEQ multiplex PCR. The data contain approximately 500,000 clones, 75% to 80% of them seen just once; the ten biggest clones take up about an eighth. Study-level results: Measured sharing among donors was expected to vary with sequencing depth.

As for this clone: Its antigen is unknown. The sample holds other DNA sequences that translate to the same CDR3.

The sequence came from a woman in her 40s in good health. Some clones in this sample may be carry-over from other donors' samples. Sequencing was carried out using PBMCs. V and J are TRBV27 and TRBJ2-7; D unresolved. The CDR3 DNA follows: TGTGCCAGCAGTTTCTCCCTAGGCTACGAGCAGTACTTC. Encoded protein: CASSFSLGYEQYF.